These T cell receptor beta chains were read from a single sample in a study of blood T cell repertoires in COVID-19. Produced via immunoSEQ multiplex PCR; TCRdb's table is partial and in-frame only. The sample has some 83,000 clones, approximately 78% seen once. Sequencing was carried out using peripheral blood. The receptors were sampled from a human donor in a cohort sampled during active COVID-19. Each CDR3 is given without its conserved first and last residue. Clone sizes are given selectively: once, few, many, or a class where the clone is expanded.

TRBV27,TRBJ1-1,NA,ASQDSLNTEAF
TRBV7-9,TRBJ1-2,NA,ASSLGAGGYT
TRBV28,TRBJ2-7,NA,ASRAGQVYEQY
TRBV19,TRBJ1-5,NA,ASRDRGRPSNQPQH
TRBV6-1,TRBJ2-1,NA,ASSDRGSGRNEQF
TRBV5-1,TRBJ2-5,NA,ASSSPRAGGFQETQY
TRBV6-5,TRBJ2-7,NA,ASSKTGGYEQY
TRBV11-3,TRBJ2-7,once,ASSGRSSYEQY
TRBV9,TRBJ2-3,NA,ASSSGTGTTDTQY
TRBV3-1/TRBV3-2,TRBJ2-5,NA,ASSRRTGQETQY
TRBV16,TRBJ1-2,NA,ASSQGAPTGKNGYT
TRBV23-1,TRBJ1-5,NA,ASSPIPNRENQPQH
TRBV3-1/TRBV3-2,TRBJ2-5,NA,ASSGTSGGETQY
TRBV19,TRBJ2-3,NA,ASSLRGRYTQY
TRBV18,TRBJ2-1,few,ASSPLDGGRYNEQF
TRBV7-9,TRBJ2-7,NA,ASSVPGLAGSYEQY
TRBV19,TRBJ2-3,NA,ASSFDLKAGGQG
TRBV7-8,TRBJ1-6,NA,ASSLGKGFSWDNSPLH
TRBV15,TRBJ2-1,few,ATSRGLAGGTYNEQF
TRBV27,TRBJ1-2,NA,ASRQGGGYT
TRBV28,TRBJ1-1,NA,ASRRQGNTEAF
TRBV27,TRBJ1-1,NA,ASSGSQDRMNTEAF